The sequence of this T cell receptor (beta chain) was determined in a study of spatial heterogeneity in lung cancer. The overall study: Sequences of the beta chain were consistently detected in greater numbers than alpha-chain sequences.

A unique molecular identifier was carried by every single TCR cDNA molecule. One entry per CDR3 protein results from TCRdb running MiXCR on the 5' RACE reads. The repertoire has around 24,000 distinct CDR3 sequences, 5.5% to 8.5% of them found once; the top ten carry roughly an eighth. Stated time point: sample taken at primary tumor resection. The input material, whole RNA from tumor, nontumor lung or frozen PBMC, was sequenced unsorted. In this sample, this clonotype turned up a few times. Germline values: CDR1 DFQATT, CDR2 SNEGSKA (reference sequence). CDR3 length equals 13 residues. The germline V and J ends were trimmed by 2 bases and 5 bases, with 11 bases remaining between them.

The receptor was isolated from a male donor with early-stage non-small cell lung cancer. Source: PBMCs, taken at surgery. This chain connects TRBV20-1 to TRBJ2-3; D call uncertain. The CDR3 sequence is CSARISGRDTQYF. The CDR3 coding sequence is TGCAGTGCTAGAATAAGTGGCCGAGATACGCAGTATTTT.